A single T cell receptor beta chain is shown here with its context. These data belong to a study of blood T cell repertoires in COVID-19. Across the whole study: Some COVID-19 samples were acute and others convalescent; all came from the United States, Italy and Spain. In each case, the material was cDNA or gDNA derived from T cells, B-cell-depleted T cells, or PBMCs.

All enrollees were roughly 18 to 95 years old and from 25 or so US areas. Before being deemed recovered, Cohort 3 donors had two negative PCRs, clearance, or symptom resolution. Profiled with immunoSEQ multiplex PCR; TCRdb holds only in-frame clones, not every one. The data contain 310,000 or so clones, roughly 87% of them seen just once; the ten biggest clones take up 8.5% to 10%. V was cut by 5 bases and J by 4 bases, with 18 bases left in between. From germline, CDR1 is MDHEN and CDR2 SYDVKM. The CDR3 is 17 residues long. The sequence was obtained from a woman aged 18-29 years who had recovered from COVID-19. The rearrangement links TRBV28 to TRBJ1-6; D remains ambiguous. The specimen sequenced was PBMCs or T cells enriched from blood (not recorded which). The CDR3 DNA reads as TGTGCCAGCAGTCTCCATGCCACCCGGAGGTATAATTCACCCCTCCACTTT. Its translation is CASSLHATRRYNSPLHF.